The 15 T cell receptor beta chains presented below share a single source sample, sequenced in a study of OX40 agonist ivuxolimab in advanced cancers. The data were produced by immunoSEQ multiplex PCR, yet TCRdb's version contains in-frame clones alone and is incomplete. The sample includes approximately 11,000 clones, 78% seen only once; the top ten take approximately 20%. Sequenced here: CD4+ or CD8+ T cells sorted from blood, sampled in a trial of the OX40 agonist ivuxolimab. The receptors were sampled from an adult with an advanced solid tumor such as melanoma, head and neck, liver or kidney cancer.

The chain combines TRBV5-6 with TRBJ1-1; D is unclear. V was trimmed by 2 bases and J by 7 bases, leaving 6 bases between them. CDR1 and CDR2 (germline): SGHDT, YYEEEE. The CDR3 is 11 residues long. The CDR3 DNA reads TGTGCCAGCAGCTTAGGTCGTGAAGCTTTCTTT. It codes for CASSLGREAFF.

The chain couples TRBV7-8 to TRBJ2-1; D is possibly TRBD1 (6 bases). Germline loops: CDR1 SGHVS, CDR2 FQNEAQ. The CDR3 is 18 amino acids. V lost 2 bases, J lost 1 base, and 18 bases lay in between. The CDR3 protein is CASSLLGGQIPSYNEQFF. CDR3 coding DNA: TGTGCCAGCAGCTTACTTGGGGGACAAATCCCATCCTACAATGAGCAGTTCTTC.

CDR3 in DNA: TGTGCCAGCAGCTTAGTTTCAGGGGCCTACGAGCAGTACTTC. Amino acids: CASSLVSGAYEQYF. V gene TRBV7-8 combines with J gene TRBJ2-7, with TRBD1 as a possible D gene (6 bases). This CDR3 contains 14 residues. Trimming removed 1 base at V and 2 bases at J, with 9 bases between. CDR1 SGHVS and CDR2 FQNEAQ come from the germline V gene.

By its share, this clone is medium-sized. The chain has TRBV6-5 and TRBJ2-7; TRBD2 might be the D (6 bases). The CDR3 contains 15 residues. Trimming removed 0 bases from V and 3 bases from J, with 12 bases in between. Per the germline V gene, CDR1 is MNHEY and CDR2 is SVGAGI. CDR3 in amino acids: CASSYSEGLSYEQYF. DNA for the CDR3: TGTGCCAGCAGTTACTCGGAGGGACTCAGCTACGAGCAGTACTTC.

This sequence joins TRBV7-9 and TRBJ1-2, with D unclear. Germline lookup yields CDR1 SEHNR and CDR2 FQNEAQ (reference sequence). Trimming removed 1 base at V and 5 bases at J, with 11 bases between. The CDR3 spans 14 residues. The CDR3 spells CASSLVGGGYGYTF. The DNA of the CDR3 is TGTGCCAGCAGCTTAGTGGGTGGCGGGTATGGCTACACCTTC.

This sequence joins TRBV21-1 and TRBJ2-7; the D call of TRBD2 is as the table states it, not checked on the DNA. TRBV21-1 is a pseudogene segment. This CDR3 has 16 residues. The CDR3: CASSNALGPLHYEQYF. DNA for the CDR3: TGTGCCAGCAGTAACGCACTAGGACCTCTTCACTACGAGCAGTACTTC.

The chain uses TRBV30 and TRBJ1-6; unclear D gene. In germline, CDR1 is GTSNPN, CDR2 SVGIG (reference sequence). Deletions cut 2 bases from V and 4 bases from J, with 9 bases between. There are 14 residues in the CDR3. CDR3 loop: CAWSTPEYNSPLHF. The CDR3 DNA sequence: TGTGCCTGGAGTACTCCAGAATATAATTCACCCCTCCACTTT.

This rearrangement joins TRBV4-1 to TRBJ2-2; D tentatively fits TRBD1 or TRBD2 (6 bases each). Trimming pared 1 base from V and 6 bases from J, leaving 12 bases between. The germline CDR1 and CDR2 sequences are MGHRA and YSYEKL. CDR3 length: 15 residues. Here the CDR3 reads CASSQGLGGSGELFF. The CDR3 DNA sequence: TGCGCCAGCAGCCAAGGACTAGGGGGATCCGGGGAGCTGTTTTTT.

The chain joins TRBV29-1 to TRBJ1-2; D not resolved. Trimming removed 0 bases from V and 4 bases from J, with 24 bases in between. Germline CDR1 is SQVTM and CDR2 is ANQGSEA. This CDR3 is 18 amino acids long. In nucleotides, the CDR3 is TGCAGCGTTGAAGATCGGGCAGGACCGTCAAACTCCTTCTATGGCTACACCTTC. This gives the protein CSVEDRAGPSNSFYGYTF.

This chain connects TRBV5-6 to TRBJ1-4; TRBD1 matches at 7 bases. The CDR3 is 18 amino acids. V trimming: 3 bases; J trimming: 4 bases; junction bases outside the gene matches: 15. Looked up from germline, CDR1 is SGHDT and CDR2 is YYEEEE. This CDR3 is CASSSTVPGQPYNEKLFF. CDR3 sequence (DNA): TGTGCCAGCAGCTCCACCGTACCGGGACAGCCTTATAATGAAAAACTGTTTTTT.

The chain links TRBV4-2 to TRBJ1-2, with D possibly being TRBD1 (6 bases). Germline CDR1 and CDR2: LGHNA and YNFKEQ. V was pared by 0 bases and J by 4 bases, with 9 bases between. The CDR3 loop spans 14 amino acids. The CDR3 DNA is TGTGCCAGCAGCCAAGACAGGGGCGGCTATGGCTACACCTTC. Translating gives CASSQDRGGYGYTF.

The CDR3 nucleotides are TGTGCCAGCAGTCCGTCGGGACCCGATCACGAGCAGTACTTC. Translation: CASSPSGPDHEQYF. The rearrangement links TRBV27 to TRBJ2-7; the D gene could be TRBD1 or TRBD2 (5 bases each). The CDR3 contains 14 residues. Germline V gene sequence: CDR1 MNHEY, CDR2 SMNVEV (reference sequence). V lost 5 bases and J lost 5, with 16 bases in between.

This clone was observed a handful of times. V gene TRBV6-1 combines with J gene TRBJ1-5, with D possibly TRBD1 on 5 matching bases. Germline CDR1 is MNHNS and CDR2 is SASEGT. V lost 3 bases, J lost 4 bases, and 10 bases lay in between. The CDR3 runs 14 residues. CDR3 nucleotide sequence: TGTGCCAGCAGTGACCCGACAGAAAATCAGCCCCAGCATTTT. Translated: CASSDPTENQPQHF.

This rearrangement joins TRBV5-6 to TRBJ1-1, with no clear D. The V gene lost 10 bases and the J gene lost 2 bases, with 30 bases spanning the gap. Germline lookup yields CDR1 SGHDT and CDR2 YYEEEE. This CDR3 has 18 residues. The CDR3 loop reads CASQTIPAFGRYNTEAFF. The CDR3 DNA reads TGTGCCTCGCAGACGATTCCGGCCTTTGGACGGTATAACACTGAAGCTTTCTTT.

In regard to this clone: Other DNA sequences in this specimen translate into the identical CDR3. The chain is built from TRBV9 and TRBJ2-3; no reliable D call. The germline V gene encodes CDR1 SGDLS and CDR2 YYNGEE. This CDR3 is 12 amino acids long. Trimming shortened V by 0 bases and J by 4 bases, and 3 bases separated the two germline ends. Here the CDR3 reads CASSVEADTQYF. CDR3 coding DNA: TGTGCCAGCAGCGTAGAGGCAGATACGCAGTATTTT.